A selection of T cell receptor beta chains follows, all from one sample in a study of blood T cell repertoires in COVID-19. The method was immunoSEQ multiplex PCR; TCRdb's version includes in-frame clones alone and lacks a portion of them. Of approximately 260,000 clones in the sample, about 88% were seen once. What was sequenced was peripheral blood. The receptors originated from a woman aged 40 to 50 who had recovered from COVID-19. Each CDR3 is given with its conserved first and last residue. D genes are given only for firm matches. The size field is filled for only some rows; it gives once, few, many or a size class.

.	TRBV4-1	TRBD2	TRBJ2-1	TGCGCCAGCAGCCAGGGGCTAGCGGGCTACAATGAGCAGTTCTTC	CASSQGLAGYNEQFF
few	TRBV6-5	TRBD1	TRBJ1-5	TGTGCCAGCAGCCGACAGGGGACAAGCAATCAGCCCCAGCATTTT	CASSRQGTSNQPQHF
.	TRBV4-2	TRBD1	TRBJ2-3	TGTGCCAGCAGCATGACGACAGGGGGGGGCACAGATACGCAGTATTTT	CASSMTTGGGTDTQYF
.	TRBV7-9	.	TRBJ2-3	TGTGCCAGCAGCTTAGGCCGGGAGAGTAGGGATACGCAGTATTTT	CASSLGRESRDTQYF
.	TRBV4-1	TRBD2	TRBJ2-3	TGCGCCAGCAGCCGCGGGGAGGGAGATACGCAGTATTTT	CASSRGEGDTQYF
.	TRBV29-1	.	TRBJ2-3	TGCAGCGTTGAACACCAGGGGCCAGAAGCGCAGTATTTT	CSVEHQGPEAQYF
.	TRBV7-9	TRBD1	TRBJ2-7	TGTGCCAGCAGCCCCGGGACAGGGGGCCAAAGCTCCTACGAGCAGTACTTC	CASSPGTGGQSSYEQYF
.	TRBV9	TRBD1	TRBJ2-7	TGTGCCAGCAGCGTGGGGACAGGGACCTACGAGCAGTACTTC	CASSVGTGTYEQYF
.	TRBV5-8	.	TRBJ2-3	TGTGCCAGCAGCTCACGACTGGTCTCGCAGTATTTT	CASSSRLVSQYF
.	TRBV4-2	.	TRBJ2-5	TGTGCCAGCAGCCACCCGGCGGGAGAGACCCAGTACTTC	CASSHPAGETQYF
.	TRBV24-1	TRBD2	TRBJ2-1	TGTGCCACCAAATCTAGCGGGTACAATGAGCAGTTCTTC	CATKSSGYNEQFF
.	TRBV7-7	.	TRBJ2-3	TGTGCTAGCAGCTTGCGGGGAGATACAGATACGCAGTATTTT	CASSLRGDTDTQYF
.	TRBV7-3	.	TRBJ2-2	TGTGCCAGCAGCTTAACCGGGACTTGGGAGGTCGGGGAGCTGTTTTTT	CASSLTGTWEVGELFF
.	TRBV27	TRBD1	TRBJ2-7	TGTGCCAGCAGGCCCCGTATGGGACAGGGGGCTTACGAGCAGTACTTC	CASRPRMGQGAYEQYF
.	TRBV19	.	TRBJ1-1	TGTGCCAGTAGTCGTTGGCAAGAAGCTTTCTTT	CASSRWQEAFF
.	TRBV6-2/TRBV6-3	.	TRBJ2-5	TGTGCCAGCAGTTACTCTTCGGCTAGCGAGACTCAAGAGACCCAGTACTTC	CASSYSSASETQETQYF
.	TRBV27	TRBD1	TRBJ1-1	TGTGCCAGCGGAGGGACAGTGGGGAGGACTGAAGCTTTCTTT	CASGGTVGRTEAFF
.	TRBV20-1	.	TRBJ2-7	TGCAGTGCTAGGGCACCCTACGAGCAGTACTTC	CSARAPYEQYF
.	TRBV19	.	TRBJ2-2	TGTGCCAGTCGCCCAGTAACAAGGGGGAACACCGGGGAGCTGTTTTTT	CASRPVTRGNTGELFF
.	TRBV20-1	.	TRBJ2-1	TGCAGTGCTAGTATATCACAGGAGACACGTTTCCGATACAATGAGCAGTTCTTC	CSASISQETRFRYNEQFF